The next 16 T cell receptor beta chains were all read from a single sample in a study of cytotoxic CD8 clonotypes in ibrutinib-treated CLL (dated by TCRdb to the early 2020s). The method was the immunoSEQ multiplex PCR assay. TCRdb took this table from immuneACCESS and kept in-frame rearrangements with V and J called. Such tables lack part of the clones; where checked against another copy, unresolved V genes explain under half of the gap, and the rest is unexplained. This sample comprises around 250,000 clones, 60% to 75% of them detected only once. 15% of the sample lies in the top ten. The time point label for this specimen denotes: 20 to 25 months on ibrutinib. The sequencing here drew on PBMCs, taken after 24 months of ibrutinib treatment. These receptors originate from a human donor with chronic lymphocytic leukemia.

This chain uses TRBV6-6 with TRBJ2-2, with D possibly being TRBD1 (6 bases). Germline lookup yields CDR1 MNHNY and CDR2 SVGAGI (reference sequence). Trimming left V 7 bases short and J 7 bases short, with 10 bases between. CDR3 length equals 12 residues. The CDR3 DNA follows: TGTGCCAGCAAAAGGGGGAGCGGGGAGCTGTTTTTT. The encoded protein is CASKRGSGELFF.

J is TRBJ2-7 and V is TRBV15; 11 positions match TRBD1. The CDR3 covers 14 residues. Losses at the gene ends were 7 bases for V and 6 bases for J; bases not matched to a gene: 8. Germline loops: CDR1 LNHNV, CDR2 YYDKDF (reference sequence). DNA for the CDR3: TGTGCCACCACCAAAGGGACAGGGGGAAGCGAGCAGTACTTC. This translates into CATTKGTGGSEQYF.

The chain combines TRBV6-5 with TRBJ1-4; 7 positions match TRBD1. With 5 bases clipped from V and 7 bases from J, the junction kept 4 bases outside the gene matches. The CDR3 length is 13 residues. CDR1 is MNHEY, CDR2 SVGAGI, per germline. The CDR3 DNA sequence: TGTGCCAGCAGTGTGCGACAGGGTGAAAAACTGTTTTTT. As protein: CASSVRQGEKLFF.

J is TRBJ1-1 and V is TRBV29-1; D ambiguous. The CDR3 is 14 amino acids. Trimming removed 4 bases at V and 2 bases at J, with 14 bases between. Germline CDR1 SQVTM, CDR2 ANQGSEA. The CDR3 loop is CSVGPAVGNTEAFF. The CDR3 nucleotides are TGCAGCGTTGGACCCGCTGTGGGAAACACTGAAGCTTTCTTT.

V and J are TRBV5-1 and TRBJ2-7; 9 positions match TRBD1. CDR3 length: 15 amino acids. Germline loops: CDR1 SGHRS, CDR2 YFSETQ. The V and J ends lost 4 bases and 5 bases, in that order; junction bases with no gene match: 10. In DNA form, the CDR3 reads TGCGCCAGCAGCCACTCGTCCCGGGACAGGGACGAGCAGTACTTC. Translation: CASSHSSRDRDEQYF.

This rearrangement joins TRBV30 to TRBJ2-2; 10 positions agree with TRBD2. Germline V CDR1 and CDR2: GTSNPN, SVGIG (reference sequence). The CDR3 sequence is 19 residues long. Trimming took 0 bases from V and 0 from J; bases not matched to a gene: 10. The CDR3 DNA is TGTGCCTGGAGTGTATCTTTGGCTAGCGGGAGAACGAACACCGGGGAGCTGTTTTTT. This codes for CAWSVSLASGRTNTGELFF. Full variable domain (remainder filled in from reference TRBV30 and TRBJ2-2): SQTIHQWPATLVQPVGSPLSLECTVEGTSNPNLYWYRQAAGRGLQLLFYSVGIGQISSEVPQNLSASRPQDRQFILSSKKLLLSDSGFYLCAWSVSLASGRTNTGELFFGEGSRLTVL.

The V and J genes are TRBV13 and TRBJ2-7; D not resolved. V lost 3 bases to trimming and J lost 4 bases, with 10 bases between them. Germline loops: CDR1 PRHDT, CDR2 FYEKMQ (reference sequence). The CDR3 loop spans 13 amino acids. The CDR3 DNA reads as TGTGCCAGCAGCTTCGACCCCGCATACGAGCAGTACTTC. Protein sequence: CASSFDPAYEQYF.

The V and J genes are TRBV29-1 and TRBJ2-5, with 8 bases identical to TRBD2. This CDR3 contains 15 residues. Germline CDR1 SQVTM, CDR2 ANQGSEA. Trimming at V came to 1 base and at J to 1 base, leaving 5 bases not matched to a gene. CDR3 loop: CSVEGELAAQETQYF. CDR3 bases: TGCAGCGTTGAAGGAGAACTAGCGGCCCAAGAGACCCAGTACTTC. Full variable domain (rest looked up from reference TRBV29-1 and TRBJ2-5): SAVISQKPSRDICQRGTSLTIQCQVDSQVTMMFWYRQQPGQSLTLIATANQGSEATYESGFVIDKFPISRPNLTFSTLTVSNMSPEDSSIYLCSVEGELAAQETQYFGPGTRLLVL.

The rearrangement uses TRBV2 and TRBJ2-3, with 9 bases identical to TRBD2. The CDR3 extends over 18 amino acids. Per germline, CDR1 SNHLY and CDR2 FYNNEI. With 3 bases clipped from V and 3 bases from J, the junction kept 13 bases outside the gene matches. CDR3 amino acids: CASSDSGGGRASTDTQYF. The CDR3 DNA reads TGTGCCAGCAGTGATTCGGGCGGCGGGAGGGCCTCTACAGATACGCAGTATTTT. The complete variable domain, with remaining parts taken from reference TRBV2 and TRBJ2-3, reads EPEVTQTPSHQVTQMGQEVILRCVPISNHLYFYWYRQILGQKVEFLVSFYNNEISEKSEIFDDQFSVERPDGSNFTLKIRSTKLEDSAMYFCASSDSGGGRASTDTQYFGPGTRLTVL.

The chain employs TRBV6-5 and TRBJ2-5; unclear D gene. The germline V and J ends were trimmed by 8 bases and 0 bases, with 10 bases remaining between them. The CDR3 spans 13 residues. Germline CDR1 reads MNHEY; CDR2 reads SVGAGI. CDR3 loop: CASWGQYQETQYF. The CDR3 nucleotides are TGTGCCAGCTGGGGTCAGTACCAAGAGACCCAGTACTTC.

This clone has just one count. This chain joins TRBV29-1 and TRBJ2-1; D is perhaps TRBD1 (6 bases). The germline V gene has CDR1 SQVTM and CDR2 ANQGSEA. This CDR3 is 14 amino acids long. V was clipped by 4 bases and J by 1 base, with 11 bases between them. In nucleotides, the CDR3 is TGCAGCGTTGGAACAGGGTCATCCTACAATGAGCAGTTCTTC. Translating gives CSVGTGSSYNEQFF.

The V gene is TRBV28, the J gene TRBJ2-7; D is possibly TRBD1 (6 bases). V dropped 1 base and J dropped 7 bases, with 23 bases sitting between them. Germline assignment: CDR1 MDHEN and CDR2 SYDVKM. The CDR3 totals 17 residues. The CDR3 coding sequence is TGTGCCAGCAGTTTATATCCCTCCGGGCAGGGGCGAGCTGAGCAGTACTTC. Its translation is CASSLYPSGQGRAEQYF.

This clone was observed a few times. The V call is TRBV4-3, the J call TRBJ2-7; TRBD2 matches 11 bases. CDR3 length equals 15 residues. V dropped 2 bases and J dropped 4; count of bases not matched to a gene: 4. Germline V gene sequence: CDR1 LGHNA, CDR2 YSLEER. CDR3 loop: CASSQLLAGVYEQYF. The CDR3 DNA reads TGCGCCAGCAGCCAACTACTAGCGGGAGTTTACGAGCAGTACTTC.

The CDR3 sequence is CSVGFTQAETQYF. CDR3 coding DNA: TGCAGCGTTGGCTTTACCCAGGCGGAGACCCAGTACTTC. The V and J genes are TRBV29-1 and TRBJ2-5; no definite D call. Trimming pared 4 bases from V and 5 bases from J, leaving 14 bases between. The CDR3 loop spans 13 amino acids. Germline CDR1 is SQVTM and CDR2 is ANQGSEA.

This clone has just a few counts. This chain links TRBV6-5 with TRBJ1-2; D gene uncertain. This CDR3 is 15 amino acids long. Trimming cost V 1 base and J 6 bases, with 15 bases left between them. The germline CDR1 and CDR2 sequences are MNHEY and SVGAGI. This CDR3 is CASSYLARRQDGYTF. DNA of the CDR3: TGTGCCAGCAGTTACTTGGCCAGGAGGCAGGATGGCTACACCTTC.

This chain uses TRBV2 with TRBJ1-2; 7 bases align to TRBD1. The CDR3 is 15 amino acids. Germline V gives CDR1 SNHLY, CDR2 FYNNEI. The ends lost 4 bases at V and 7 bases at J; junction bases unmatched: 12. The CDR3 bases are TGTGCCAGCAGTGCTCGGACAGGAGGAGTCCCTGGCTACACCTTC. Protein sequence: CASSARTGGVPGYTF.